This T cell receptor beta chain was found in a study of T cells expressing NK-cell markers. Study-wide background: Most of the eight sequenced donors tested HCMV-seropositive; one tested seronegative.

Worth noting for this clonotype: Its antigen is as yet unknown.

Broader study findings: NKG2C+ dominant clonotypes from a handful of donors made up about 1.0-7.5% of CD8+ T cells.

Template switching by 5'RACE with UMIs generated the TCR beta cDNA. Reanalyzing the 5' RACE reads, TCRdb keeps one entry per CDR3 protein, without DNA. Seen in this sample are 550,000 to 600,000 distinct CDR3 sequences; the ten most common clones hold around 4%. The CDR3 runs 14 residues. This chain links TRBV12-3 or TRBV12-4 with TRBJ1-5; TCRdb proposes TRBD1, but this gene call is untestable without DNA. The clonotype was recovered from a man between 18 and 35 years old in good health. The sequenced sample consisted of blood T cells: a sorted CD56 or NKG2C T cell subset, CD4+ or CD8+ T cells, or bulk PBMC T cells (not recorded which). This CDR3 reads CASSMGQYHQPQHF.